Below, 12 T cell receptor beta chains from the same sample are listed, as sequenced in a study of blood T cell repertoires in COVID-19. Profiling relied on immunoSEQ multiplex PCR, and the TCRdb table lists in-frame clones only, not all of them. The sample shows about 41,000 clones, approximately 73% of them seen only once. Source material: peripheral blood. The receptor source for this set is a man older than 75 with acute or convalescent COVID-19.

The chain couples TRBV5-6 to TRBJ1-2, with 9 positions matching TRBD1. V was clipped by 4 bases and J by 4 bases; unmatched bases: 2. CDR1 is SGHDT and CDR2 is YYEEEE in the germline V gene. The CDR3 totals 13 residues. For the CDR3, the DNA is TGTGCCAGCAGCCAGGACAGGGGCTATGGCTACACCTTC. It encodes CASSQDRGYGYTF.

This chain uses TRBV6-6 with TRBJ1-2; 8 bases are a match to TRBD1. There are 15 residues in the CDR3. Per germline, CDR1 MNHNY and CDR2 SVGAGI (reference sequence). V trimming: 6 bases; J trimming: 5 bases; junction bases outside the gene matches: 11. CDR3 DNA sequence: TGTGCCAGCAGATCCCGGACAGGGTCTCTTTATGGCTACACCTTC. Residues: CASRSRTGSLYGYTF.

This clone was recorded a few times. The V call is TRBV2, the J call TRBJ1-1; D is perhaps TRBD1 (5 bases). The CDR3 spans 13 residues. Germline values: CDR1 SNHLY, CDR2 FYNNEI. The V end was cut by 4 bases, the J end by 2 bases, with 8 bases between. The CDR3 DNA is TGTGCCAGCAGTGTCCAGGGAAACACTGAAGCTTTCTTT. Translation: CASSVQGNTEAFF.

This chain joins TRBV19 and TRBJ1-1; D unclear. This CDR3 is 14 amino acids long. Germline V CDR1 and CDR2: LNHDA, SQIVND (reference sequence). The ends were cut back, 5 bases at V and 0 bases at J, with 10 bases in the middle. CDR3 sequence reads: CASSRRAMNTEAFF. CDR3 DNA sequence: TGTGCCAGTAGTCGAAGAGCTATGAACACTGAAGCTTTCTTT.

V usage is TRBV7-8 and J usage is TRBJ2-1; the match to TRBD2 covers 8 bases. Germline V gives CDR1 SGHVS, CDR2 FQNEAQ. With V trimmed by 3 bases and J by 1 base, 5 bases remained unmatched. CDR3 length: 16 residues. The CDR3 spells CASSFGGDYSYNEQFF. Here the CDR3 DNA reads TGTGCCAGCAGCTTCGGGGGGGATTATTCCTACAATGAGCAGTTCTTC.

The genes are TRBV4-2 and TRBJ1-4; 7 positions agree with TRBD1. This CDR3 spans 16 amino acids. Trimming at V came to 1 base and at J to 5 bases, leaving 7 bases not matched to a gene. The V gene's germline CDR1 is LGHNA and CDR2 YNFKEQ. CDR3 loop: CASSQGSGGKNEKLFF. For the CDR3, the DNA is TGTGCCAGCAGCCAAGGTTCAGGGGGAAAAAATGAAAAACTGTTTTTT.

The gene calls are TRBV19 and TRBJ2-5; a possible D gene is TRBD2 (5 bases). Trimming took off 6 bases at V and 5 bases at J, with 16 bases between the two ends. The CDR3 is 14 residues long. The germline CDR1 and CDR2 sequences are LNHDA and SQIVND (reference sequence). DNA of the CDR3: TGTGCCAGTAGGCCAGCCGGGGTTGTCGAGACCCAGTACTTC. Its translation is CASRPAGVVETQYF.

This clone was detected only a few times. The chain carries TRBV7-3 and TRBJ2-1; 10 bases are a match to TRBD2. V was clipped by 8 bases and J by 15 bases; unmatched bases: 7. CDR1 is SGHTA and CDR2 is FQGTGA in the germline V gene. CDR3 length: 11 amino acids. The CDR3 sequence: CASGAGGPLFF. In DNA, the CDR3 is TGTGCCAGCGGAGCGGGGGGGCCCCTGTTCTTC.

The chain links TRBV27 to TRBJ2-1, with 8 positions matching TRBD1. Per the germline V gene, CDR1 is MNHEY and CDR2 is SMNVEV (reference sequence). The CDR3 spans 18 residues. J lost 5 bases, V lost 1 base, and 13 bases had no gene match. The CDR3 DNA reads as TGTGCCAGCAGTTTATGGGGTGCAGCCGGGACAGGTAACAATGAGCAGTTCTTC. Translation gives CASSLWGAAGTGNNEQFF.

This chain uses TRBV4-1 with TRBJ2-7, with D possibly matching TRBD2 (5 bases). This CDR3 comprises 13 residues. Between the trimmed V and J ends, which lost 4 bases and 6 bases, there was a span of 13 bases. Germline V lookup: CDR1 MGHRA, CDR2 YSYEKL. CDR3 sequence (DNA): TGCGCCAGCAGCCCTCGAATCCGGGGCGAGCAGTACTTC. This encodes CASSPRIRGEQYF.

The chain joins TRBV2 to TRBJ1-1, with a weak D call TRBD1 (6 bases). Trimming took off 5 bases at V and 0 bases at J, with 16 bases between the two ends. The CDR3 covers 16 residues. Germline values: CDR1 SNHLY, CDR2 FYNNEI. The CDR3 protein is CASSSGTSTMNTEAFF. The DNA of the CDR3 is TGTGCCAGCAGTTCCGGGACATCGACAATGAACACTGAAGCTTTCTTT.

The chain is built from TRBV18 and TRBJ2-7; D gene uncertain. This CDR3 is 14 amino acids long. Deletions cut 3 bases from V and 7 bases from J, with 16 bases between. Looked up from germline, CDR1 is KGHSH and CDR2 is LQKENI. The CDR3 DNA reads TGTGCCAGCTCACCCAGTTACCAGAAGGAGGAGCAGTACTTC. This codes for CASSPSYQKEEQYF.